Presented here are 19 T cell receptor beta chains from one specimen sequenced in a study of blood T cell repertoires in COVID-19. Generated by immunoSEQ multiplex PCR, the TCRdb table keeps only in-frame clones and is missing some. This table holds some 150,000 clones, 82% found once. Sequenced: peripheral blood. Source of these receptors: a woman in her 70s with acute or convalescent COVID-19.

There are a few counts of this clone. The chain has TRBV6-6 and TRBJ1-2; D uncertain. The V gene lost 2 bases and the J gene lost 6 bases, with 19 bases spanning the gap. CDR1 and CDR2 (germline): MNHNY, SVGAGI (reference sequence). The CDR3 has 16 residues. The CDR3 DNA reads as TGTGCCAGCAGTTACGGTTCTAGCGGGGTACGCAATGGCTACACCTTC. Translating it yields CASSYGSSGVRNGYTF.

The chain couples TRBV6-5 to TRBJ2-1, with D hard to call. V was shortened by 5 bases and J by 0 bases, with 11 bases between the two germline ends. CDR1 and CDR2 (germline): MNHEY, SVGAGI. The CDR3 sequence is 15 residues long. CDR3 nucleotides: TGTGCCAGCAGTCGCGATGGGCTCTCCTACAATGAGCAGTTCTTC. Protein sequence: CASSRDGLSYNEQFF.

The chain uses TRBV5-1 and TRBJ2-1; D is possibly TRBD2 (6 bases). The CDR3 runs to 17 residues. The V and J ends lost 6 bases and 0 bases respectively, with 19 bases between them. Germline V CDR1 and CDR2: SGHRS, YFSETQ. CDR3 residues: CASTRSYPGSSYNEQFF. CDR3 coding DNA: TGCGCCAGCACCCGTAGTTACCCCGGGAGCTCCTACAATGAGCAGTTCTTC.

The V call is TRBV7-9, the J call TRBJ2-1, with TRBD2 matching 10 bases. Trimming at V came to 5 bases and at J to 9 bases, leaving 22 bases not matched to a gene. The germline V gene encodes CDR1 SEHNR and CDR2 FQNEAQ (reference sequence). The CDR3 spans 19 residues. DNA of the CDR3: TGTGCCAGCAGCCCTGGACTAGCGGAGTCATACTACAGTTTGGGTGAGCAGTTCTTC. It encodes CASSPGLAESYYSLGEQFF.

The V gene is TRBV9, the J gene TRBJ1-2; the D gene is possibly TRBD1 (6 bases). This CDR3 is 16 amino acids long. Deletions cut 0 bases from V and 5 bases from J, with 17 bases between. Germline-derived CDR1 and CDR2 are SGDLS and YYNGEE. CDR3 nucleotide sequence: TGTGCCAGCAGCGTAGCTTCAGGGACAATTCCATATGGCTACACCTTC. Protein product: CASSVASGTIPYGYTF.

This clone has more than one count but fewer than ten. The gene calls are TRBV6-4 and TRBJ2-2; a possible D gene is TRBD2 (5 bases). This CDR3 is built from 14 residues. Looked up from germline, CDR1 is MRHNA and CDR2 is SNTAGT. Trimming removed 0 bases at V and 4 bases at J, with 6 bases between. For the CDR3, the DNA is TGTGCCAGCAGTGACTCGACTACCACCGGGGAGCTGTTTTTT. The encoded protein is CASSDSTTTGELFF.

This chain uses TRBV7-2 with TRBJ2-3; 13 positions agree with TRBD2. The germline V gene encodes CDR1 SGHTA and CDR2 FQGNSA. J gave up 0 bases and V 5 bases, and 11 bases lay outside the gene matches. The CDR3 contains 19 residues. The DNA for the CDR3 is TGTGCCAGCAGCCGTCCAACTAGCGGGGGGGCCCCTAGCACAGATACGCAGTATTTT. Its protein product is CASSRPTSGGAPSTDTQYF.

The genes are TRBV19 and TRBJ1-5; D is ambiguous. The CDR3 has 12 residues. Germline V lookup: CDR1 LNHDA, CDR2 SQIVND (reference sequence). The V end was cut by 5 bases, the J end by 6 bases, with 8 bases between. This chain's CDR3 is CASSFAFQPQHF. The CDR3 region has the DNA TGTGCCAGTAGTTTTGCGTTTCAGCCCCAGCATTTT.

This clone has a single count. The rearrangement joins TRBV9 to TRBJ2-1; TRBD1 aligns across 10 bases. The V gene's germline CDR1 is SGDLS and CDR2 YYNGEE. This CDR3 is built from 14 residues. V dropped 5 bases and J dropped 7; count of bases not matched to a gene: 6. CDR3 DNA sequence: TGTGCCAGCAGTCCCGGGACAGGGGTTAATGAGCAGTTCTTC. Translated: CASSPGTGVNEQFF.

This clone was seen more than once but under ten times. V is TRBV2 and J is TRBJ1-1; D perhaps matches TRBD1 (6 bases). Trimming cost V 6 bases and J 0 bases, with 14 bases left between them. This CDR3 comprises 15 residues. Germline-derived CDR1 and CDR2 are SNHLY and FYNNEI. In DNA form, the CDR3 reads TGTGCCAGCAGAGTCGGCAGGGGTTTGAACACTGAAGCTTTCTTT. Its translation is CASRVGRGLNTEAFF.

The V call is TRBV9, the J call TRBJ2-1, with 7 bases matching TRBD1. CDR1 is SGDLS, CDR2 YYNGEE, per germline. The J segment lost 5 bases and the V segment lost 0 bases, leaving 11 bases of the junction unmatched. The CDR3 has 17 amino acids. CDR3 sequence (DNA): TGTGCCAGCAGCGTAGCTGGCCAGGGGGTGAGCCACAATGAGCAGTTCTTC. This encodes CASSVAGQGVSHNEQFF.

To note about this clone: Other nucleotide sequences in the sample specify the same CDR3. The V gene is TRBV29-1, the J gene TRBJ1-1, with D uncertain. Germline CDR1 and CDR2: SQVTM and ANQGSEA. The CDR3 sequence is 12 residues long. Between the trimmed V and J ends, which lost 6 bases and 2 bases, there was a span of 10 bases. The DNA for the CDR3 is TGCAGCGTGGGCCAGTCAAACACTGAAGCTTTCTTT. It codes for CSVGQSNTEAFF.

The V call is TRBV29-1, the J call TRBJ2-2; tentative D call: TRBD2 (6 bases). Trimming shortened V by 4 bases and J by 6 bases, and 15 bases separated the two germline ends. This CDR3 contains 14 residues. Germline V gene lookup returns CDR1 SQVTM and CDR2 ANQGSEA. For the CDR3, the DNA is TGCAGCGTTGGATTAGGAGGGACGTCCGGGGAGCTGTTTTTT. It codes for CSVGLGGTSGELFF.

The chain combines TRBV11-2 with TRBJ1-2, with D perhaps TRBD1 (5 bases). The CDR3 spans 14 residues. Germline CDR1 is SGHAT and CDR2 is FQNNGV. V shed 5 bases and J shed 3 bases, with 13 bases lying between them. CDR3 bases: TGTGCCAGCAGCCCAGGGTGGGGGGACTATGGCTACACCTTC. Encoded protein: CASSPGWGDYGYTF.

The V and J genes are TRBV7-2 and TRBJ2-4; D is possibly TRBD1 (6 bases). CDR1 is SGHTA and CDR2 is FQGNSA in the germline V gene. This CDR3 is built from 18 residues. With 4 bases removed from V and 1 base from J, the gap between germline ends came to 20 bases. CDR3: CASSSLRDKFGAKNIQYF. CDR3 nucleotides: TGTGCCAGCAGCTCGCTTCGGGACAAATTCGGGGCCAAAAACATTCAGTACTTC.

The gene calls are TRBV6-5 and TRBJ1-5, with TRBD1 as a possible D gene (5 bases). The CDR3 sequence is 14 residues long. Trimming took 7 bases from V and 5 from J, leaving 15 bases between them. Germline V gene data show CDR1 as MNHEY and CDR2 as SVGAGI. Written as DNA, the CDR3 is TGTGCCAGCATAACTACCGGGGGGGATCAGCCCCAGCATTTT. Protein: CASITTGGDQPQHF.

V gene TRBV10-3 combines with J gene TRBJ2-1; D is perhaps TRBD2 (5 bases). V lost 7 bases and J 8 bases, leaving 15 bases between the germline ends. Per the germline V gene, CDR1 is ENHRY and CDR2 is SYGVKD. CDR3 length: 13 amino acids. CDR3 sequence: CAINNGETHEQFF. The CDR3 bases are TGTGCCATCAATAACGGGGAGACCCATGAGCAGTTCTTC.

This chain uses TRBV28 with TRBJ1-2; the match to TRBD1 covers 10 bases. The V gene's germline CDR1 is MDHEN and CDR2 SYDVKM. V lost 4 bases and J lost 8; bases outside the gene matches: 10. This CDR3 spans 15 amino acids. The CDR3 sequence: CASSSPPGQGFGYTF. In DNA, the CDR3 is TGTGCCAGCAGTTCGCCCCCGGGACAGGGGTTCGGCTACACCTTC.

The CDR3, as DNA: TGTGCCAGCAGCTCCAGACAGGGTGAGGGCGCTTTCTTT. It encodes CASSSRQGEGAFF. The chain has TRBV6-6 and TRBJ1-1; 7 bases are shared with TRBD1. CDR1 MNHNY and CDR2 SVGAGI come from the germline V gene (reference sequence). V lost 6 bases, J lost 11 bases, and 12 bases stayed unmatched. The CDR3 extends over 13 amino acids.